The 26 T cell receptor beta chains in this list originate from one sample, sequenced in a study of T-cell reconstitution after alpha-beta-depleted transplantation in children. Unique molecular identifiers were built into the TCRbeta library. TCRdb itself ran the PCR reads through MiXCR, one entry per CDR3 protein. The table has around 76,000 distinct CDR3 sequences, less than 20% seen once; the top ten hold approximately 55%. The sample consisted of PBMCs, mostly from graft donor cells, taken 360 days after TCRalphabeta/CD19-depleted stem cell transplant. The source is a male patient aged 2 to 10 who had a stem cell transplant for acute lymphoblastic leukemia, so the T cells may come from the graft donor.

The V gene is TRBV18, the J gene TRBJ2-1; tentatively, D is TRBD1 (5 bases). This CDR3 region has 16 residues. Looked up from germline, CDR1 is KGHSH and CDR2 is LQKENI. Trimming removed 6 bases from V and 0 bases from J, with 15 bases in between. CDR3 sequence reads: CASSYSRGSSYNEQFF. Written as DNA, the CDR3 is TGTGCCAGCTCGTATTCTAGGGGAAGCTCCTACAATGAGCAGTTCTTC. Based on the CDR3 plus reference TRBV18 and TRBJ2-1, the full variable domain is NAGVMQNPRHLVRRRGQEARLRCSPMKGHSHVYWYRQLPEEGLKFMVYLQKENIIDESGMPKERFSAEFPKEGPSILRIQQVVRGDSAAYFCASSYSRGSSYNEQFFGPGTRLTVL.

The chain has TRBV20-1 and TRBJ2-5; 14 bases map to TRBD2. With 3 bases clipped from V and 7 bases from J, the junction kept 13 bases outside the gene matches. The CDR3 spans 17 residues. CDR1 is DFQATT, CDR2 SNEGSKA, per germline (reference sequence). As DNA, the CDR3 is TGCAGTGCTAGTGGGGGGACTAGCGGGAGAGAGCTTGTGACCCAGTACTTC. Protein sequence: CSASGGTSGRELVTQYF.

This clonotype has a handful of counts. CDR3 protein: CASSTRQGGTEAFF. CDR3 in DNA: TGTGCCAGCAGTACCCGACAGGGTGGGACTGAAGCTTTCTTT. The chain links TRBV25-1 to TRBJ1-1, with 7 nucleotides matching TRBD1. The V gene end was trimmed by 5 bases and the J gene end by 5 bases; junction bases not matched to a gene: 8. The CDR3 is made up of 14 amino acids. Germline V CDR1 and CDR2: MGHDK, SYGVNS.

J is TRBJ2-1 and V is TRBV14; 13 nucleotides match TRBD2. This CDR3 comprises 17 residues. The V gene end was trimmed by 3 bases and the J gene end by 8 bases; junction bases not matched to a gene: 10. Germline-derived CDR1 and CDR2 are SGHDN and FVKESK. The CDR3 protein is CASSHGYRTSGSYEQFF. The DNA of the CDR3 is TGTGCCAGCAGCCACGGCTATAGGACTAGCGGGAGCTATGAGCAGTTCTTC.

This clonotype was counted a few times. This chain connects TRBV5-1 to TRBJ1-4; a possible D gene is TRBD1 (5 bases). This CDR3 spans 15 amino acids. V was trimmed by 4 bases and J by 8 bases, leaving 18 bases between them. Germline lookup yields CDR1 SGHRS and CDR2 YFSETQ. Here the CDR3 reads CASSTGPSIGEKLFF. Here the CDR3 DNA reads TGCGCCAGCAGCACGGGACCATCTATAGGGGAAAAACTGTTTTTT. Together with reference TRBV5-1 and TRBJ1-4, the CDR3 gives the full variable domain: KAGVTQTPRYLIKTRGQQVTLSCSPISGHRSVSWYQQTPGQGLQFLFEYFSETQRNKGNFPGRFSGRQFSNSRSEMNVSTLELGDSALYLCASSTGPSIGEKLFFGSGTQLSVL.

The genes are TRBV12-3 or TRBV12-4 and TRBJ2-2; 12 bases align to TRBD2. V lost 6 bases and J lost 2; bases outside the gene matches: 7. This CDR3 has 17 amino acids. The chain's CDR3 is CASSLAGGPINTGELFF. The DNA of the CDR3 is TGTGCCAGCAGCCTAGCGGGAGGGCCCATTAACACCGGGGAGCTGTTTTTT.

In its sample, this clonotype was seen a few times. V is TRBV5-1 and J is TRBJ2-2; 13 bases line up with TRBD2. This CDR3 is 15 amino acids long. Germline assignment: CDR1 SGHRS and CDR2 YFSETQ. V trimming: 4 bases; J trimming: 6 bases; junction bases outside the gene matches: 3. CDR3 loop: CASSRTSGRPGELFF. DNA of the CDR3: TGCGCCAGCAGCAGGACTAGCGGGAGACCCGGGGAGCTGTTTTTT. Complete variable domain (other parts from reference TRBV5-1 and TRBJ2-2): KAGVTQTPRYLIKTRGQQVTLSCSPISGHRSVSWYQQTPGQGLQFLFEYFSETQRNKGNFPGRFSGRQFSNSRSEMNVSTLELGDSALYLCASSRTSGRPGELFFGEGSRLTVL.

This chain links TRBV20-1 with TRBJ2-7; TRBD1 aligns across 9 bases. With 7 bases clipped from V and 2 bases from J, the junction kept 6 bases outside the gene matches. The CDR3 sequence is 13 residues long. Germline V gives CDR1 DFQATT, CDR2 SNEGSKA (reference sequence). In DNA form, the CDR3 reads TGCAGTGTCCCGGGACAGGGTCCCTACGAGCAGTACTTC. Translated: CSVPGQGPYEQYF.

This clonotype was observed many times. This chain links TRBV11-3 with TRBJ2-2; D tentatively reads TRBD1 or TRBD2 (5 bases each). Germline V lookup: CDR1 SGHNT, CDR2 YENEEA. V gave up 6 bases and J gave up 2 bases, with 10 bases separating them. The CDR3 runs to 14 residues. CDR3 region: CASRGRANTGELFF. The CDR3 DNA follows: TGTGCCAGCAGGGGGCGGGCTAACACCGGGGAGCTGTTTTTT.

This chain connects TRBV10-3 to TRBJ2-7; D possibly corresponds to TRBD2 (7 bases). This CDR3 has 14 amino acids. The germline CDR1 and CDR2 sequences are ENHRY and SYGVKD. V was cut by 10 bases and J by 2 bases, with 18 bases left in between. The CDR3 DNA follows: TGTGCCAGCGGCGACGGGAGGACAGCCTACGAGCAGTACTTC. Translating gives CASGDGRTAYEQYF.

This rearrangement joins TRBV6-5 to TRBJ2-1; 14 bases match TRBD2. J was trimmed by 10 bases and V by 0 bases; bases with no gene match: 8. The length of the CDR3 is 17 residues. Germline V lookup: CDR1 MNHEY, CDR2 SVGAGI. CDR3: CASSYSARGLAGVEQFF. CDR3 in DNA: TGTGCCAGCAGTTACTCGGCTCGGGGACTAGCGGGAGTGGAGCAGTTCTTC.

This clonotype was seen only a few times. The gene calls are TRBV6-5 and TRBJ1-1; D ambiguous. The CDR3 runs 16 residues. V shed 1 base and J shed 2 bases, with 14 bases lying between them. Germline V gene sequence: CDR1 MNHEY, CDR2 SVGAGI. The CDR3 DNA reads TGTGCCAGCAGTTACTTCTTCCGGGCCGGTAACACTGAAGCTTTCTTT. This translates into CASSYFFRAGNTEAFF.

V usage is TRBV11-2 and J usage is TRBJ2-2; D is unresolved. CDR3 length: 18 residues. CDR1 and CDR2 (germline): SGHAT, FQNNGV. With 2 bases removed from V and 5 bases from J, the gap between germline ends came to 21 bases. CDR3 sequence: CASSLKASYGVATGELFF. The DNA of the CDR3 is TGTGCCAGCAGCTTAAAGGCCAGCTATGGGGTGGCTACCGGGGAGCTGTTTTTT.

The rearrangement uses TRBV4-1 and TRBJ2-6; tentative D call: TRBD1 (6 bases). CDR3 length: 16 residues. CDR1 and CDR2 (germline): MGHRA, YSYEKL. V was clipped by 6 bases and J by 3 bases, with 15 bases between them. In nucleotides, the CDR3 is TGCGCCAGCAGTCTACCCACAGGGATTGGGGCCAACGTCCTGACTTTC. Protein: CASSLPTGIGANVLTF.

The rearrangement links TRBV6-5 to TRBJ1-5; D remains unclear. The V gene's germline CDR1 is MNHEY and CDR2 SVGAGI. The V gene lost 4 bases and the J gene lost 3 bases, with 10 bases spanning the gap. The length of the CDR3 is 14 residues. The CDR3 here is CASSWAGYNQPQHF. The DNA of the CDR3 is TGTGCCAGCAGTTGGGCAGGATACAATCAGCCCCAGCATTTT.

This clonotype was observed many times. The chain uses TRBV5-6 and TRBJ1-5, with 10 nucleotides matching TRBD1. J was trimmed by 2 bases and V by 3 bases; bases with no gene match: 2. Germline V gives CDR1 SGHDT, CDR2 YYEEEE. The CDR3 sequence is 15 residues long. The chain's CDR3 is CASSWGTGGNQPQHF. CDR3 DNA sequence: TGTGCCAGCAGCTGGGGGACAGGGGGCAATCAGCCCCAGCATTTT.

This clonotype has only a few counts. The genes are TRBV15 and TRBJ2-2; 10 bases align to TRBD2. This CDR3 comprises 14 residues. Germline V gives CDR1 LNHNV, CDR2 YYDKDF (reference sequence). Germline trimming cut 9 bases from V and 5 bases from J; bases unmatched to any gene: 6. Here the CDR3 reads CATKRGGLTGELFF. The CDR3 DNA reads TGTGCCACGAAGCGGGGGGGGTTGACCGGGGAGCTGTTTTTT.

Only a few counts were recorded for this clonotype. The rearrangement links TRBV5-1 to TRBJ2-1; TRBD2 agrees at 9 bases. The CDR3 length is 16 residues. Trimming took 4 bases from V and 1 from J; bases not matched to a gene: 6. The germline V gene encodes CDR1 SGHRS and CDR2 YFSETQ. CDR3 loop: CASSPPGLASYNEQFF. DNA of the CDR3: TGCGCCAGCAGCCCACCCGGACTAGCGTCCTACAATGAGCAGTTCTTC.

This chain links TRBV19 with TRBJ2-3; TRBD2 matches 11 bases. The CDR3 is 15 residues long. After removal of 2 bases from V and 5 bases from J, the junction contained 3 bases not matched to a gene. Germline CDR1 is LNHDA and CDR2 is SQIVND (reference sequence). The CDR3 coding sequence is TGTGCCAGTAGTATATTTCTAGCGGGAGGAGATACGCAGTATTTT. It translates to CASSIFLAGGDTQYF. Based on the CDR3 plus reference TRBV19 and TRBJ2-3, the full variable domain is DGGITQSPKYLFRKEGQNVTLSCEQNLNHDAMYWYRQDPGQGLRLIYYSQIVNDFQKGDIAEGYSVSREKKESFPLTVTSAQKNPTAFYLCASSIFLAGGDTQYFGPGTRLTVL.

This clonotype was found a few times. The J gene is TRBJ1-4, the V gene TRBV5-1; weak D call: TRBD1 (6 bases). CDR3 length: 14 amino acids. Trimming stripped 2 bases from V and 2 bases from J, with 7 bases between. CDR1 and CDR2 (germline): SGHRS, YFSETQ. CDR3 sequence reads: CASSLGQTNEKLFF. The CDR3 DNA sequence: TGCGCCAGCAGCTTAGGACAGACTAATGAAAAACTGTTTTTT.

The gene calls are TRBV11-2 and TRBJ2-5; tentative D call: TRBD1 (5 bases). Trimming took 1 base from V and 4 from J, leaving 16 bases between them. The CDR3 sequence is 16 residues long. Germline V CDR1 and CDR2: SGHAT, FQNNGV. The CDR3 bases are TGTGCCAGCAGCTTAGGGGCCCCAGGGTTACGAGAGACCCAGTACTTC. This sequence encodes CASSLGAPGLRETQYF.

In its sample, this clonotype was seen a few times. V and J are TRBV7-9 and TRBJ1-4; D remains unclear. Per germline, CDR1 SEHNR and CDR2 FQNEAQ (reference sequence). This CDR3 contains 14 residues. Trimming took 5 bases from V and 8 from J, leaving 15 bases between them. CDR3 sequence: CASSQIGFREKLFF. CDR3 nucleotide sequence: TGTGCCAGCAGCCAAATTGGGTTCCGAGAAAAACTGTTTTTT. Based on the CDR3 plus reference TRBV7-9 and TRBJ1-4, the full variable domain is DTGVSQNPRHKITKRGQNVTFRCDPISEHNRLYWYRQTLGQGPEFLTYFQNEAQLEKSRLLSDRFSAERPKGSFSTLEIQRTEQGDSAMYLCASSQIGFREKLFFGSGTQLSVL.

The gene calls are TRBV10-3 and TRBJ1-2; D gene ambiguous. Germline V gene sequence: CDR1 ENHRY, CDR2 SYGVKD. CDR3 length equals 12 residues. Trimming left V 4 bases short and J 4 bases short, with 7 bases between. In nucleotides, the CDR3 is TGTGCCATCAGTGTCCTAGGCTATGGCTACACCTTC. It yields the protein CAISVLGYGYTF.

The rearrangement uses TRBV12-3 or TRBV12-4 and TRBJ2-5; tentative D call: TRBD1 (5 bases). V was clipped by 5 bases and J by 9 bases, with 10 bases between them. This CDR3 contains 11 residues. CDR3 sequence: CASSLTRAQYF. CDR3 bases: TGTGCCAGCAGTCTCACCAGGGCCCAGTACTTC.

There are a few counts of this clonotype. J is TRBJ2-7 and V is TRBV6-5; D may be TRBD1 (6 bases). Per germline, CDR1 MNHEY and CDR2 SVGAGI. The CDR3 runs to 12 residues. V lost 0 bases, J lost 6 bases, and 6 bases lay in between. CDR3 DNA sequence: TGTGCCAGCAGTTACTCAGGGGGCGAGCAGTACTTC. As protein: CASSYSGGEQYF.

This clonotype has ten or more counts. This sequence joins TRBV3-1 and TRBJ1-1; possibly TRBD1 for D (5 bases). The CDR3 consists of 13 residues. In germline, CDR1 is LGHDT, CDR2 YNNKEL (reference sequence). V gave up 6 bases and J gave up 0 bases, with 8 bases separating them. The CDR3 coding sequence is TGTGCCAGCAGACCGACAGTGAACACTGAAGCTTTCTTT. Residues: CASRPTVNTEAFF.